One sample yielded the 3 T cell receptor beta chains listed below, sequenced in a study of blood T cell repertoires in COVID-19. Assay: immunoSEQ multiplex PCR; the TCRdb copy retains only in-frame clones and omits some. The sample yields tens of thousands of clones, about four fifths seen once. The specimen was peripheral blood. The receptors stem from a woman aged 55 to 70 with acute or convalescent COVID-19.

This chain connects TRBV24-1 to TRBJ1-5; D is ambiguous. CDR3 length equals 14 residues. The germline CDR1 and CDR2 sequences are KGHDR and SFDVKD. The V end lost 4 bases, the J end lost 0 bases, and 6 bases lay between the germline ends. DNA for the CDR3: TGTGCCACCAGTGAGTCGGTTAGCAATCAGCCCCAGCATTTT. Translated, it gives CATSESVSNQPQHF.

The V call is TRBV7-3, the J call TRBJ2-5, with 11 bases identical to TRBD2. The CDR3 consists of 18 residues. Germline trimming cut 2 bases from V and 1 base from J; bases unmatched to any gene: 9. The germline V gene encodes CDR1 SGHTA and CDR2 FQGTGA. The CDR3 reads CASSLELASGGFQETQYF. As DNA, the CDR3 is TGTGCCAGCAGCTTAGAGTTGGCTAGCGGGGGGTTCCAAGAGACCCAGTACTTC.

This chain links TRBV5-4 with TRBJ2-7; 10 positions match TRBD1. This CDR3 spans 14 amino acids. With V trimmed by 3 bases and J by 3 bases, 3 bases remained unmatched. CDR1 and CDR2 from the germline V gene are SGHNT and YYREEE (reference sequence). CDR3 sequence reads: CASSSRTGGYEQYV. The CDR3 region has the DNA TGTGCCAGCAGCTCAAGGACAGGGGGCTACGAGCAGTACGTC.